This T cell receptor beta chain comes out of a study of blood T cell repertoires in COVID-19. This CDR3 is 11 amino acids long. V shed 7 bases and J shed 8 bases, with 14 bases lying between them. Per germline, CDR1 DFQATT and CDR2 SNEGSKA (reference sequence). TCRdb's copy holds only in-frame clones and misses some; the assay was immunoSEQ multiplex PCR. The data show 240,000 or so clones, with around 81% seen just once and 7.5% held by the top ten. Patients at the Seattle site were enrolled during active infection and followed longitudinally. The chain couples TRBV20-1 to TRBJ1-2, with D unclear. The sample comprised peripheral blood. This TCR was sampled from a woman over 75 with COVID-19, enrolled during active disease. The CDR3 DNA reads TGCAGTGTTCATCGCGTCTCAGGCTACACCTTC. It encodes CSVHRVSGYTF.